This section outlines one T cell receptor beta chain sequence together with its context. This CDR3 is also generated by other DNA sequences in the sample. The CDR3 length is 11 residues. Germline CDR1 is SEHNR and CDR2 is FQNEAQ (reference sequence). The V gene lost 6 bases and the J gene lost 5 bases, with 7 bases spanning the gap. The entry originates in a study of blood T cell repertoires in COVID-19. Across the whole study: COVID-19 samples from acute and convalescent phases originated in the United States, Italy and Spain. Nucleic acid was either cDNA or gDNA, and it came from T cells, B-cell-depleted T cells, or PBMCs.

Authors' analysis steps: Reference gene primers were amplified, and this amplification served to estimate nucleated cell counts. Clones were sequenced by immunoSEQ multiplex PCR, and TCRdb holds only the in-frame ones, with some missing. Clone size and V and J calls were adopted from that table, with D and trimming inferred from the DNA. Seen here are fewer than 85,000 clones, more than 60% observed once, and the top ten hold 28%. The chain links TRBV7-9 to TRBJ2-5; D gene uncertain. The sample was peripheral blood. The sequence was obtained from a woman over 75 with active or convalescent COVID-19. This chain's CDR3 is CASSFRETQYF. The CDR3 region has the DNA TGTGCCAGCAGTTTCAGGGAGACCCAGTACTTC. Using reference TRBV7-9 and TRBJ2-5 for the parts outside the CDR3, the full variable domain is DTGVSQNPRHKITKRGQNVTFRCDPISEHNRLYWYRQTLGQGPEFLTYFQNEAQLEKSRLLSDRFSAERPKGSFSTLEIQRTEQGDSAMYLCASSFRETQYFGPGTRLLVL.